These 30 T cell receptor beta chains originate from one sample sequenced in a study of radiation and T cells in renal cell carcinoma. Stated time point: blood 2 weeks post-SBRT. This sample's treatment: 15 Gy SBRT to primary tumor, nephrectomy 4 weeks later. TCRdb keeps only in-frame clones here, not all; method: immunoSEQ multiplex PCR. The table lists roughly 120,000 clones, roughly 77% of them singletons. This material consisted of blood, taken from a patient whose treatment included radiotherapy and nephrectomy. These receptors were collected from an older woman with renal cell carcinoma.

This chain uses TRBV5-1 with TRBJ1-6; no reliable D call. The CDR3 runs to 16 residues. Germline lookup yields CDR1 SGHRS and CDR2 YFSETQ. Trimming removed 0 bases from V and 6 bases from J, with 13 bases in between. The DNA of the CDR3 is TGCGCCAGCAGCTTGGCCGGGAACCGGCTTAATTCACCCCTCCACTTT. Its protein is CASSLAGNRLNSPLHF.

This chain connects TRBV10-3 to TRBJ2-7; D not certain. V was clipped by 3 bases and J by 9 bases, with 12 bases between them. The CDR3 consists of 12 residues. The germline V gene encodes CDR1 ENHRY and CDR2 SYGVKD. CDR3 sequence: CAISDQQSRQYF. The CDR3 DNA reads as TGTGCCATCAGTGACCAACAATCGCGGCAGTACTTC.

The rearrangement uses TRBV7-6 and TRBJ1-1; D perhaps matches TRBD1 (5 bases). The V and J ends lost 4 bases and 5 bases respectively, with 17 bases between them. CDR1 is SGHVS, CDR2 FNYEAQ, per germline. The CDR3 is 15 amino acids. CDR3 coding DNA: TGTGCCAGCAGCTCCCGACCGGGGCCGGGAACTGAAGCTTTCTTT. It encodes CASSSRPGPGTEAFF.

The chain combines TRBV29-1 with TRBJ2-5; D is unresolved. TRBJ2-7 matches the DNA end more closely, so the J call is doubtful. The CDR3 spans 12 residues. Germline CDR1 SQVTM, CDR2 ANQGSEA. CDR3 in DNA: TGCAGCGTTGCCCTAGGGTCCTACGAGCAGTACTTC. Translation: CSVALGSYEQYF.

This clone was observed at least ten times. The chain is built from TRBV4-2 and TRBJ1-2, with a weak D call TRBD1 (6 bases). Germline lookup yields CDR1 LGHNA and CDR2 YNFKEQ. The CDR3 spans 14 residues. Deletions cut 0 bases from V and 7 bases from J, with 12 bases between. CDR3 residues: CASSQEGGRSGYTF. In nucleotides, the CDR3 is TGTGCCAGCAGCCAAGAGGGGGGGCGGTCTGGCTACACCTTC.

V and J are TRBV6-1 and TRBJ2-7; D possibly uses TRBD1 or TRBD2 (5 bases each). Germline V gene data show CDR1 as MNHNS and CDR2 as SASEGT. V gave up 2 bases and J gave up 12 bases, with 11 bases separating them. This CDR3 region has 11 residues. CDR3 in DNA: TGTGCCAGCAGTGAATTGGGGGAACCGTACTTC. This translates into CASSELGEPYF.

This clone was found a few times. The genes are TRBV19 and TRBJ2-7, with D possibly TRBD2 on 6 matching bases. Trimming removed 3 bases from V and 2 bases from J, with 14 bases in between. From germline, CDR1 is LNHDA and CDR2 SQIVND (reference sequence). CDR3 length: 15 amino acids. The CDR3 nucleotides read TGTGCCAGTAGTATGTGGCTAGCGAAGCCCTACGAGCAGTACTTC. Translation: CASSMWLAKPYEQYF.

The rearrangement links TRBV6-5 to TRBJ2-3; D is uncertain. V gave up 3 bases and J gave up 2 bases, with 6 bases separating them. Germline values: CDR1 MNHEY, CDR2 SVGAGI. The CDR3 has 13 amino acids. In DNA, the CDR3 is TGTGCCAGCAGTTATACGGACACAGATACGCAGTATTTT. It translates to CASSYTDTDTQYF.

The chain employs TRBV6-6 and TRBJ1-2, with D unresolved. The CDR3 runs to 13 residues. The germline V and J ends were trimmed by 3 bases and 0 bases, with 5 bases remaining between them. Germline V lookup: CDR1 MNHNY, CDR2 SVGAGI (reference sequence). CDR3 DNA sequence: TGTGCCAGCAGTTATAGGTCTAACTATGGCTACACCTTC. It translates to CASSYRSNYGYTF.

V and J are TRBV7-9 and TRBJ1-1; D gene unclear. CDR3 length: 12 amino acids. Between the trimmed V and J ends, which lost 5 bases and 4 bases, there was a span of 8 bases. The germline V gene encodes CDR1 SEHNR and CDR2 FQNEAQ (reference sequence). CDR3 bases: TGTGCCAGCAGCCCTGTAGGCACTGAAGCTTTCTTT. Translating it yields CASSPVGTEAFF.

V gene TRBV11-2 combines with J gene TRBJ2-5; D ambiguous. The CDR3 loop spans 11 amino acids. V lost 5 bases to trimming and J lost 2 bases, with 3 bases between them. Germline CDR1 SGHAT, CDR2 FQNNGV. The CDR3 DNA follows: TGTGCCAGCAGCCCGCAAGAGACCCAGTACTTC. Protein sequence: CASSPQETQYF.

V gene TRBV6-6 combines with J gene TRBJ2-5, with 7 bases lining up with TRBD1. Per the germline V gene, CDR1 is MNHNY and CDR2 is SVGAGI (reference sequence). Losses at the gene ends were 6 bases for V and 5 bases for J; bases not matched to a gene: 15. The CDR3 sequence is 16 residues long. CDR3 nucleotides: TGTGCCAGCAGCGCACCGGGACAGATTTTCGGGGAGACCCAGTACTTC. Amino acid sequence: CASSAPGQIFGETQYF.

The V gene is TRBV12-5, the J gene TRBJ2-7; D unresolved. The CDR3 consists of 13 residues. The V gene's germline CDR1 is LGHNT and CDR2 FRNRAP. V was cut by 1 base and J by 4 bases, with 8 bases left in between. The CDR3 protein is CASGLGLDYEQYF. Written as DNA, the CDR3 is TGTGCTAGTGGTTTGGGGCTAGATTACGAGCAGTACTTC.

This chain links TRBV4-3 with TRBJ2-7; TRBD2 aligns across 7 bases. This CDR3 has 14 residues. Germline-derived CDR1 and CDR2 are LGHNA and YSLEER. J gave up 2 bases and V 0 bases, and 1 base lay outside the gene matches. CDR3 DNA: TGCGCCAGCAGCCAAGAGGGGGGGGCCTACGAGCAGTACTTC. Translated: CASSQEGGAYEQYF.

This clone has a handful of counts. The chain links TRBV19 to TRBJ2-1; TRBD2 agrees at 10 bases. With V trimmed by 7 bases and J by 5 bases, 11 bases remained unmatched. This CDR3 region has 16 residues. CDR1 LNHDA and CDR2 SQIVND come from the germline V gene (reference sequence). The CDR3 nucleotides read TGTGCCAGTAAAACAAGCCGGAGCGGGGGGGACAATGAGCAGTTCTTC. As protein: CASKTSRSGGDNEQFF. Supplemented by reference TRBV19 and TRBJ2-1, the full variable domain reads DGGITQSPKYLFRKEGQNVTLSCEQNLNHDAMYWYRQDPGQGLRLIYYSQIVNDFQKGDIAEGYSVSREKKESFPLTVTSAQKNPTAFYLCASKTSRSGGDNEQFFGPGTRLTVL.

The V call is TRBV18, the J call TRBJ1-6; 7 positions match TRBD1. CDR1 is KGHSH and CDR2 is LQKENI in the germline V gene. This CDR3 contains 14 residues. V was clipped by 3 bases and J by 6 bases; unmatched bases: 2. The CDR3 sequence is CASSPTGVNSPLHF. CDR3 nucleotides: TGTGCCAGCTCACCTACAGGGGTTAATTCACCCCTCCACTTT.

The chain uses TRBV28 and TRBJ2-2; a weak D match, TRBD2 (5 bases). Trimming took off 8 bases at V and 3 bases at J, with 13 bases between the two ends. The CDR3 is 14 amino acids. Germline lookup yields CDR1 MDHEN and CDR2 SYDVKM. The CDR3 is CASAGGSDTGELFF. DNA of the CDR3: TGTGCCAGCGCCGGCGGGTCGGACACCGGGGAGCTGTTTTTT. Full variable domain (missing parts from reference TRBV28 and TRBJ2-2): DVKVTQSSRYLVKRTGEKVFLECVQDMDHENMFWYRQDPGLGLRLIYFSYDVKMKEKGDIPEGYSVSREKKERFSLILESASTNQTSMYLCASAGGSDTGELFFGEGSRLTVL.

The table lists this clone with a count of one. The rearrangement uses TRBV5-1 and TRBJ1-2; 9 positions match TRBD1. V was clipped by 4 bases and J by 4 bases; unmatched bases: 8. CDR3 length: 15 amino acids. Germline V CDR1 and CDR2: SGHRS, YFSETQ. CDR3: CASSPAGQGGYGYTF. The CDR3 region has the DNA TGCGCCAGCAGCCCAGCGGGACAGGGAGGCTATGGCTACACCTTC.

CDR3 nucleotide sequence: TGTGCCAGCAGCCAGCCAGGGGGCACTGAAGCTTTCTTT. Protein product: CASSQPGGTEAFF. V usage is TRBV6-5 and J usage is TRBJ1-1, with 7 bases matching TRBD1. V trimming: 6 bases; J trimming: 4 bases; junction bases outside the gene matches: 5. The CDR3 is 13 amino acids. CDR1 is MNHEY, CDR2 SVGAGI, per germline.

The chain links TRBV29-1 to TRBJ1-1; 8 bases align to TRBD1. Germline lookup yields CDR1 SQVTM and CDR2 ANQGSEA. This CDR3 region has 13 residues. V lost 3 bases, J lost 5 bases, and 5 bases stayed unmatched. The CDR3 reads CSVDRTGGTEAFF. The CDR3 DNA sequence: TGCAGCGTTGATCGTACAGGGGGTACTGAAGCTTTCTTT.

This clone was detected once. The chain carries TRBV4-3 and TRBJ2-1; no reliable D call. The CDR3 is 11 residues long. V lost 4 bases, J lost 11 bases, and 9 bases lay in between. Per the germline V gene, CDR1 is LGHNA and CDR2 is YSLEER. The CDR3 spells CASSLSDKQFF. As DNA, the CDR3 is TGCGCCAGCAGCCTAAGCGACAAGCAGTTCTTC.

This chain links TRBV11-3 with TRBJ1-1; 9 bases are a match to TRBD1. Germline V gene sequence: CDR1 SGHNT, CDR2 YENEEA. The CDR3 is 15 amino acids. Germline trimming cut 0 bases from V and 5 bases from J; bases unmatched to any gene: 4. The CDR3 DNA reads as TGTGCCAGCAGCTTAGATGGGACAGGGACGACTGAAGCTTTCTTT. Amino acids: CASSLDGTGTTEAFF.

The genes are TRBV10-3 and TRBJ2-3; TRBD2 might be the D (7 bases). The CDR3 has 16 residues. From germline, CDR1 is ENHRY and CDR2 SYGVKD. V lost 5 bases and J lost 5, with 20 bases in between. CDR3 coding DNA: TGTGCCATCAGTCCGGGACTTAGGGGGGAGGGAGATACGCAGTATTTT. It codes for CAISPGLRGEGDTQYF.

V gene TRBV28 combines with J gene TRBJ2-7; TRBD2 aligns across 8 bases. The CDR3 is made up of 14 amino acids. Germline V lookup: CDR1 MDHEN, CDR2 SYDVKM. V lost 5 bases and J lost 5; bases outside the gene matches: 8. The CDR3 coding sequence is TGTGCCAGCAGTCCAAGGACTAGCATCCACGAGCAGTACTTC. Translating it yields CASSPRTSIHEQYF.

This chain links TRBV29-1 with TRBJ1-1; D gene unclear. Looked up from germline, CDR1 is SQVTM and CDR2 is ANQGSEA. CDR3 length equals 14 residues. Trimming left V 3 bases short and J 0 bases short, with 11 bases between. The CDR3, as DNA: TGCAGCGTTGATGTTACGCGAATGAACACTGAAGCTTTCTTT. Translated: CSVDVTRMNTEAFF.

The CDR3 bases are TGTGCCAGCAGTTTAGACGGCAGGGGGGAGACCCAGTACTTC. Its translation is CASSLDGRGETQYF. This chain links TRBV27 with TRBJ2-5; TRBD1 matches at 7 bases. Per germline, CDR1 MNHEY and CDR2 SMNVEV (reference sequence). V dropped 2 bases and J dropped 5; count of bases not matched to a gene: 5. CDR3 size: 14 residues.

The chain couples TRBV11-2 to TRBJ2-5, with D perhaps matching TRBD1 (7 bases). V lost 4 bases and J lost 4, with 19 bases in between. This CDR3 spans 16 amino acids. The germline gives CDR1 SGHAT, CDR2 FQNNGV. The CDR3 DNA reads TGTGCCAGCAGCTCCTACACCAGGGGGGCAGGAGAGACCCAGTACTTC. Protein: CASSSYTRGAGETQYF. Full variable domain (remainder filled in from reference TRBV11-2 and TRBJ2-5): EAGVAQSPRYKIIEKRQSVAFWCNPISGHATLYWYQQILGQGPKLLIQFQNNGVVDDSQLPKDRFSAERLKGVDSTLKIQPAKLEDSAVYLCASSSYTRGAGETQYFGPGTRLLVL.

CDR3 nucleotide sequence: TGTGCCTGGATCCCCGGACTAGCGGTGGAAGGGACCCAGTACTTC. Residues: CAWIPGLAVEGTQYF. The chain has TRBV30 and TRBJ2-5; 10 bases align to TRBD2. Trimming cost V 4 bases and J 7 bases; bases outside gene matches: 12. Germline V gives CDR1 GTSNPN, CDR2 SVGIG (reference sequence). The CDR3 runs to 15 residues.

In its sample, this clone was seen once. The chain recombines TRBV28 with TRBJ2-7; 7 bases line up with TRBD2. The CDR3 contains 14 residues. The J segment lost 3 bases and the V segment lost 8 bases, leaving 10 bases of the junction unmatched. Germline CDR1 reads MDHEN; CDR2 reads SYDVKM. The chain's CDR3 is CASALGGDGYEQYF. In DNA, the CDR3 is TGTGCCAGCGCGTTGGGGGGGGACGGCTACGAGCAGTACTTC.

The rearrangement uses TRBV19 and TRBJ2-1; D is undetermined. This CDR3 has 14 amino acids. Trimming cost V 5 bases and J 7 bases, with 15 bases left between them. Germline CDR1 reads LNHDA; CDR2 reads SQIVND (reference sequence). The CDR3 protein is CASSVAHQSNEQFF. The DNA of the CDR3 is TGTGCCAGTAGTGTTGCCCACCAATCTAATGAGCAGTTCTTC.